This T cell receptor (beta chain) was retrieved from a study of blood T cell repertoires in COVID-19. On the study more broadly: COVID-19 samples, acute and convalescent, were from the United States, Italy and Spain.

This clone was found once. Libraries were prepared by immunoSEQ multiplex PCR; TCRdb keeps only in-frame clonotypes and omits some of them. The repertoire has roughly 500,000 clones, roughly nine tenths of them found once; the top ten carry approximately 8%. The CDR3 loop spans 14 amino acids. CDR1 and CDR2 (germline): SGHTS, YDEGEE. V lost 2 bases, J lost 0 bases, and 8 bases lay in between. The chain employs TRBV5-8 and TRBJ1-1; no clear D. The clonotype was recovered from a woman aged 55-69 years who had recovered from COVID-19. Sequencing was done on a sample of PBMCs or T cells enriched from blood (not recorded which). The CDR3 sequence is CASSFPGLNTEAFF. In DNA form, the CDR3 reads TGTGCCAGCAGCTTCCCAGGATTGAACACTGAAGCTTTCTTT.